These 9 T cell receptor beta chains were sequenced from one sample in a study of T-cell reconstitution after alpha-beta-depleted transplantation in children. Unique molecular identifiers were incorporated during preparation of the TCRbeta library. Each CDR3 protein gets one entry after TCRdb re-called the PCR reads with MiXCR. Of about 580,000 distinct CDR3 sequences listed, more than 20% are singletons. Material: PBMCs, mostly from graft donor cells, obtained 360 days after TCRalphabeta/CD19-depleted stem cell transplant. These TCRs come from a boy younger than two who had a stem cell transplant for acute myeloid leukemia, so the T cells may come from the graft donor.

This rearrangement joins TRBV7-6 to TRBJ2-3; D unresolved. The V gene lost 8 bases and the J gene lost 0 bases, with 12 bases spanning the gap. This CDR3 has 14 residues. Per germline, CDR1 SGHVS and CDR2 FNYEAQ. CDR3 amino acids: CASSLGKSTDTQYF. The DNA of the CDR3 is TGTGCCAGCTCATTGGGCAAAAGCACAGATACGCAGTATTTT.

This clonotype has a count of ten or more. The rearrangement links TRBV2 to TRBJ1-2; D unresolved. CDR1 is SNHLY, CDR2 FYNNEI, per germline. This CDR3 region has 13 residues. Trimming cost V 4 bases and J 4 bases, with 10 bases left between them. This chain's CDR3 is CASSGLIFYGYTF. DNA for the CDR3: TGTGCCAGCAGTGGACTGATTTTCTATGGCTACACCTTC.

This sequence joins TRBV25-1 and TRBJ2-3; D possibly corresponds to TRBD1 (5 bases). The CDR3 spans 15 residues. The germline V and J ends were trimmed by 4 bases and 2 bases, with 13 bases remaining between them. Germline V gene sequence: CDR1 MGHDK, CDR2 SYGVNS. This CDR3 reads CASSGHRTSTDTQYF. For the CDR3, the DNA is TGTGCCAGCAGTGGCCACAGGACCTCCACAGATACGCAGTATTTT.

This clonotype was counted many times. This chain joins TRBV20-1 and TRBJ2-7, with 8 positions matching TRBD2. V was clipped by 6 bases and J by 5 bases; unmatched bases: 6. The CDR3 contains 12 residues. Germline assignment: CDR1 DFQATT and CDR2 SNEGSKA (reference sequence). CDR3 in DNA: TGCAGTGCCAGGGGCGGGGGGCACGAGCAGTACGTC. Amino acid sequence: CSARGGGHEQYV.

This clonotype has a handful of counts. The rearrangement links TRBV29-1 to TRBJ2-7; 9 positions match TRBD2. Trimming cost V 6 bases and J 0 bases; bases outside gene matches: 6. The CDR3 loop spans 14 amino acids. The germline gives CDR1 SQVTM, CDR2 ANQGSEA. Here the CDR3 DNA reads TGCAGCGTGGCGGGGGGGGGCATCTCCTACGAGCAGTACTTC. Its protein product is CSVAGGGISYEQYF.

The CDR3 nucleotides read TGTGCCAGCAGCTCTCGCCGGACAGGGAATCAGCCCCAGCATTTT. This sequence encodes CASSSRRTGNQPQHF. The genes are TRBV7-2 and TRBJ1-5, with 8 positions matching TRBD1. The J segment lost 4 bases and the V segment lost 4 bases, leaving 6 bases of the junction unmatched. The germline CDR1 and CDR2 sequences are SGHTA and FQGNSA. The CDR3 consists of 15 residues.

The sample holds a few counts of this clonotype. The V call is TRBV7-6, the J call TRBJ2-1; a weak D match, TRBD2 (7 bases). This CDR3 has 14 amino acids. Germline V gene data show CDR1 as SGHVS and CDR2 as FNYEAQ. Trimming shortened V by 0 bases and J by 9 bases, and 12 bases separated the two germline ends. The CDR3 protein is CASSLAGGPAEQFF. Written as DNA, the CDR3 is TGTGCCAGCAGCTTAGCGGGGGGGCCGGCTGAGCAGTTCTTC.

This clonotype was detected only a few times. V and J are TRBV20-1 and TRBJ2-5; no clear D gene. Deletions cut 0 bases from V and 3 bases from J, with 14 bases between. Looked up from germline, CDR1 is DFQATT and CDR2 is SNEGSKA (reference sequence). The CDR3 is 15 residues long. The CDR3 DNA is TGCAGTGCTAGAGACGAGGTTATCCCAGAAGAGACCCAGTACTTC. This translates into CSARDEVIPEETQYF.

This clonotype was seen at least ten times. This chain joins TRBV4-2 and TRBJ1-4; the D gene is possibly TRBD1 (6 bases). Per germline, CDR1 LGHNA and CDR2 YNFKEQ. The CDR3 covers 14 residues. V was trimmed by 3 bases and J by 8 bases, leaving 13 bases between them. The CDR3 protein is CASSHENRDEKLFF. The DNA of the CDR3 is TGTGCCAGCAGCCACGAAAACAGGGACGAAAAACTGTTTTTT.